The sequence of this T cell receptor beta chain was determined in a study of graft-versus-host responses after intestinal transplantation. The overall study: Recipients had multivisceral, liver-intestinal, or isolated intestinal transplants. All recipients were given anti-thymocyte globulin induction, and tacrolimus and steroids were then administered for three to four years.

Points from the study as a whole: Present in recipient marrow, GvH clones included some that appeared first in ileum or blood.

As for this clone: Antigen specificity is unknown.

TCRdb's table, derived via immunoSEQ multiplex PCR, lists solely in-frame clones and lacks some. The sample includes about 73,000 clones, roughly 90% of them seen just once. This CDR3 spans 17 amino acids. V was clipped by 1 base and J by 5 bases; unmatched bases: 10. In germline, CDR1 is MGHRA, CDR2 YSYEKL. Sequenced here: unstimulated CD8+ T cells sorted from spleen or lymph node cells, sampled before transplant. V and J are TRBV4-1 and TRBJ2-5, with 10 bases lining up with TRBD1. This TCR was recovered from a human donor who was the organ donor for an intestinal transplant. CDR3 DNA: TGCGCCAGCAGCCAAGTGGCTGGGACAGGGGATAGGGAGACCCAGTACTTC. Its protein is CASSQVAGTGDRETQYF.